Listed below are T cell receptor beta chains from one sample, sequenced in a study of OX40 agonist ivuxolimab in advanced cancers. Clones were sequenced by immunoSEQ multiplex PCR, and TCRdb holds only the in-frame ones, with some missing. The table records 99,000 or so clones, 85% to 95% of them present only once. Source: CD4+ or CD8+ T cells sorted from blood, taken in a trial of the OX40 agonist ivuxolimab. These receptors all come from an adult with an advanced solid tumor such as melanoma, head and neck, liver or kidney cancer. Both conserved end residues are part of each CDR3. The D gene is left open where the match is weak. Clone size, where shown, is once, few, many, or a class for clones that have expanded.

v_call	clone_size	d_call	j_call	cdr3_aa	cdr3_nt
TRBV5-4	.	.	TRBJ1-1	CASSLRWGANTEAFF	TGTGCCAGCAGCCTACGTTGGGGAGCTAACACTGAAGCTTTCTTT
TRBV28	.	.	TRBJ2-1	CASSRGRQFF	TGTGCCAGCAGCAGGGGAAGGCAGTTCTTC
TRBV11-2	.	.	TRBJ2-3	CASSLYRGAVADTQYF	TGTGCCAGCAGCTTATACCGGGGGGCGGTCGCAGATACGCAGTATTTT
TRBV6-5	.	.	TRBJ2-5	CASGQDRAQETQYF	TGTGCCAGCGGCCAGGACAGAGCGCAAGAGACCCAGTACTTC
TRBV7-3	.	.	TRBJ2-1	CASSLGDEQFF	TGTGCCAGCAGCTTAGGAGATGAGCAGTTCTTC
TRBV9	few	.	TRBJ2-1	CASSVGPAKALF	TGTGCCAGCAGCGTAGGTCCAGCGAAGGCGCTCTTC
TRBV7-9	.	.	TRBJ2-1	CASSLIDEQFF	TGTGCCAGTAGCTTGATCGATGAGCAGTTCTTC
TRBV5-1	.	.	TRBJ2-7	CASSSGRNYEQYF	TGCGCCAGCAGCTCTGGGCGGAACTACGAGCAGTACTTC
TRBV19	.	.	TRBJ1-1	CASTPTGLWNTEAFF	TGTGCCAGTACCCCGACCGGGCTATGGAACACTGAAGCTTTCTTT
TRBV28	once	.	TRBJ1-1	CASSLIDRGEAFF	TGTGCCAGCAGTTTAATTGATCGGGGGGAAGCTTTCTTT
TRBV5-4	.	.	TRBJ1-1	CASSLVAGGRGTEAFF	TGTGCCAGCAGCTTGGTTGCTGGTGGTCGGGGCACTGAAGCTTTCTTT
TRBV28	.	.	TRBJ2-1	CASSFSGGGSSYNEQFF	TGTGCCAGCAGTTTTTCGGGGGGCGGGAGCTCCTACAATGAGCAGTTCTTC
TRBV29-1	.	.	TRBJ2-3	CSVASGTDTQYF	TGCAGCGTAGCTAGCGGCACAGATACGCAGTATTTT
TRBV28	.	.	TRBJ2-1	CASSSNNLALSSYNEQFF	TGTGCCAGCAGTTCCAACAACCTAGCCCTATCCTCCTACAATGAGCAGTTCTTC
TRBV15	.	.	TRBJ1-4	CATSREAAGQRFEKLFF	TGTGCCACCAGCAGAGAAGCCGCCGGACAGAGATTTGAAAAACTGTTTTTT
TRBV4-3	once	.	TRBJ1-1	CASSQAPWGEAFF	TGCGCCAGCAGCCAAGCCCCATGGGGTGAAGCTTTCTTT
TRBV29-1	once	.	TRBJ2-5	CSVVWETQYF	TGCAGCGTTGTATGGGAGACCCAGTACTTC
TRBV18	.	.	TRBJ2-1	CASSPFGGADEQFF	TGTGCCAGCTCACCGTTTGGGGGGGCGGATGAGCAGTTCTTC
TRBV6-5	.	TRBD1	TRBJ1-3	CASSRGTGGNTIYF	TGTGCCAGCAGTAGAGGGACAGGTGGAAACACCATATATTTT
TRBV28	.	.	TRBJ1-2	CASSFSTNYGYTF	TGTGCCAGCAGTTTCTCGACAAACTATGGCTACACCTTC
TRBV7-9	.	TRBD1	TRBJ2-1	CASSLVPDRVDEQFF	TGTGCCAGCAGCTTAGTACCGGACAGGGTTGATGAGCAGTTCTTC
TRBV6-4	.	.	TRBJ2-3	CASSLQTTDTQYF	TGTGCCAGCAGCCTACAAACCACAGATACGCAGTATTTT
TRBV11-3	.	.	TRBJ2-7	CASSLGRAHEQYF	TGTGCCAGCAGCTTGGGCAGGGCCCACGAGCAGTACTTC
TRBV4-2	.	.	TRBJ1-6	CASSPRGTYNSPLHF	TGTGCCAGCAGCCCCAGGGGAACGTATAATTCACCCCTCCACTTT
TRBV20-1	.	.	TRBJ1-1	CSGFGNTEAFF	TGCAGCGGTTTTGGGAACACTGAAGCTTTCTTT
TRBV21-1	.	.	TRBJ2-5	CASSKAHLRTSKTRTQYF	TGTGCCAGCAGCAAAGCTCATCTCCGGACTAGTAAGACAAGGACCCAGTACTTC
TRBV18	.	.	TRBJ2-5	CASSRPGTRQETQYF	TGTGCCAGCTCTCGACCGGGGACTCGTCAAGAGACCCAGTACTTC
TRBV25-1	once	.	TRBJ2-1	CASSGLGGNNEQFF	TGTGCCAGCAGTGGCCTCGGGGGAAACAATGAGCAGTTCTTC
TRBV15	.	.	TRBJ1-5	CATSKYRQENNQPQHF	TGTGCCACCAGCAAATACAGACAGGAGAATAATCAGCCCCAGCATTTT
TRBV19	.	.	TRBJ2-1	CASSIGTAIDNEQFF	TGTGCCAGTAGTATAGGGACAGCTATCGACAATGAGCAGTTCTTC
TRBV6-6	.	TRBD1	TRBJ1-1	CASSHRGVSEAFF	TGTGCCAGCAGCCACAGGGGGGTAAGTGAAGCTTTCTTT
TRBV28	.	.	TRBJ1-3	CASSSTGASGNTIYF	TGTGCCAGCAGTTCCACGGGGGCCTCTGGAAACACCATATATTTT
TRBV7-9	.	TRBD1	TRBJ1-3	CASSSDRPSKGNTIYF	TGTGCCAGCAGTTCGGACAGGCCTTCGAAGGGAAACACCATATATTTT
TRBV5-4	.	TRBD1	TRBJ1-4	CASSSRQGTGEKLFF	TGTGCCAGCAGCTCCCGACAGGGAACGGGTGAAAAACTGTTTTTT
TRBV7-2	.	.	TRBJ2-3	CASSLDFTYTQYF	TGTGCCAGCAGCCTAGACTTCACGTATACGCAGTATTTT
TRBV6-1	.	.	TRBJ1-4	CASSEVGGLDEKLFF	TGTGCCAGCAGTGAAGTTGGGGGATTGGATGAAAAACTGTTTTTT
TRBV10-3	.	TRBD2	TRBJ2-4	CAISEERLAMGLAKNIQYF	TGTGCCATCAGTGAGGAGCGACTAGCGATGGGGCTAGCCAAAAACATTCAGTACTTC
TRBV6-1	once	.	TRBJ2-5	CASSRGGQETQYF	TGTGCCAGCAGTAGGGGGGGCCAAGAGACCCAGTACTTC
TRBV6-6	.	.	TRBJ2-3	CASRTSSTDTQYF	TGTGCCAGCAGGACCTCTAGCACAGATACGCAGTATTTT
TRBV28	.	.	TRBJ2-3	CASSFGGAGDTQYF	TGTGCCAGCAGTTTTGGGGGGGCCGGGGATACGCAGTATTTT
TRBV30	.	.	TRBJ1-2	CAWSPGGSGYTF	TGTGCCTGGTCTCCGGGAGGCTCTGGCTACACCTTC